These 10 T cell receptor beta chains were sequenced from one sample in a study of blood T cell repertoires in COVID-19. Data came from immunoSEQ multiplex PCR; TCRdb stores just in-frame clones and leaves some out. The sample holds under 300,000 clones, approximately 82% seen once. The sample comprised PBMCs or T cells enriched from blood (not recorded which). The source is a man aged 40-49 years who had recovered from COVID-19.

This clone has a single count. This sequence joins TRBV28 and TRBJ1-5, with D unclear. The ends were cut back, 3 bases at V and 9 bases at J, with 9 bases in the middle. CDR1 is MDHEN and CDR2 is SYDVKM in the germline V gene. This CDR3 is 12 amino acids long. The CDR3 sequence: CASSLAERPQHF. The CDR3 nucleotides are TGTGCCAGCAGTTTGGCAGAGCGGCCCCAGCATTTT.

This chain connects TRBV4-1 to TRBJ2-7, with 8 bases that match TRBD2. This CDR3 comprises 15 residues. Trimming at V came to 0 bases and at J to 3 bases, leaving 4 bases not matched to a gene. Germline V lookup: CDR1 MGHRA, CDR2 YSYEKL. Here the CDR3 DNA reads TGCGCCAGCAGCCAAGATTGGAGCGGGGGCTACGAGCAGTACTTC. Its translation is CASSQDWSGGYEQYF.

J is TRBJ1-2 and V is TRBV5-1; 9 positions agree with TRBD1. This CDR3 spans 13 amino acids. The V and J ends lost 2 bases and 8 bases, in that order; junction bases with no gene match: 4. Germline V gene sequence: CDR1 SGHRS, CDR2 YFSETQ. The CDR3 here is CASSLTGGRGYTF. In nucleotides, the CDR3 is TGCGCCAGCAGCTTAACAGGGGGCCGGGGCTACACCTTC.

The rearrangement links TRBV7-9 to TRBJ2-5; 9 bases are a match to TRBD2. V was pared by 5 bases and J by 3 bases, with 7 bases of the junction left unmatched. The CDR3 length is 15 residues. Germline V CDR1 and CDR2: SEHNR, FQNEAQ (reference sequence). The CDR3 DNA is TGTGCCAGCAGCCCCAGGGCTAGCGGGAAAGAGACCCAGTACTTC. This translates into CASSPRASGKETQYF.

The rearrangement joins TRBV14 to TRBJ1-6, with 8 positions matching TRBD1. V lost 4 bases and J lost 6; bases outside the gene matches: 5. The CDR3 runs to 15 residues. CDR1 is SGHDN and CDR2 is FVKESK in the germline V gene. The CDR3 sequence is CASSPRTGSNSPLHF. DNA of the CDR3: TGTGCCAGCAGCCCTCGGACAGGGTCTAATTCACCCCTCCACTTT.

This clone was found many times. J is TRBJ1-2 and V is TRBV14, with D uncertain. The CDR3 consists of 15 residues. V was clipped by 1 base and J by 2 bases, with 11 bases between them. Germline V gene lookup returns CDR1 SGHDN and CDR2 FVKESK. CDR3 sequence: CASSQAPGRNYGYTF. CDR3 DNA: TGTGCCAGCAGCCAAGCCCCAGGAAGGAACTATGGCTACACCTTC.

This clone was counted only a few times. This chain links TRBV12-3 or TRBV12-4 with TRBJ1-4; D is uncertain. V lost 5 bases, J lost 8 bases, and 12 bases lay in between. The CDR3 has 13 residues. The CDR3 DNA sequence: TGTGCCAGCAGTCCCTTCGAGCGGGAAAAACTGTTTTTT. Translating gives CASSPFEREKLFF.

CDR3 DNA sequence: TGTGCCAGCAGCCAAGGACAGGGGAGGACCTACGAGCAGTACTTC. Amino acids: CASSQGQGRTYEQYF. This chain links TRBV14 with TRBJ2-7; 8 positions match TRBD1. With 1 base clipped from V and 2 bases from J, the junction kept 4 bases outside the gene matches. The CDR3 is made up of 15 amino acids. The germline CDR1 and CDR2 sequences are SGHDN and FVKESK.

The chain employs TRBV19 and TRBJ2-1; TRBD2 matches 7 bases. There are 14 residues in the CDR3. J gave up 9 bases and V 9 bases, and 14 bases lay outside the gene matches. Germline CDR1 LNHDA, CDR2 SQIVND (reference sequence). Here the CDR3 reads CASQRQMVAGEQFF. The DNA of the CDR3 is TGTGCCAGCCAACGGCAGATGGTAGCGGGTGAGCAGTTCTTC. Based on the CDR3 plus reference TRBV19 and TRBJ2-1, the full variable domain is DGGITQSPKYLFRKEGQNVTLSCEQNLNHDAMYWYRQDPGQGLRLIYYSQIVNDFQKGDIAEGYSVSREKKESFPLTVTSAQKNPTAFYLCASQRQMVAGEQFFGPGTRLTVL.

The chain links TRBV9 to TRBJ1-2, with 7 bases fitting TRBD1. The CDR3 is 14 residues long. From germline, CDR1 is SGDLS and CDR2 YYNGEE. After removal of 4 bases from V and 0 bases from J, the junction contained 3 bases not matched to a gene. The CDR3 spells CASSQGDTNYGYTF. CDR3 sequence (DNA): TGTGCCAGCAGCCAGGGGGACACTAACTATGGCTACACCTTC.